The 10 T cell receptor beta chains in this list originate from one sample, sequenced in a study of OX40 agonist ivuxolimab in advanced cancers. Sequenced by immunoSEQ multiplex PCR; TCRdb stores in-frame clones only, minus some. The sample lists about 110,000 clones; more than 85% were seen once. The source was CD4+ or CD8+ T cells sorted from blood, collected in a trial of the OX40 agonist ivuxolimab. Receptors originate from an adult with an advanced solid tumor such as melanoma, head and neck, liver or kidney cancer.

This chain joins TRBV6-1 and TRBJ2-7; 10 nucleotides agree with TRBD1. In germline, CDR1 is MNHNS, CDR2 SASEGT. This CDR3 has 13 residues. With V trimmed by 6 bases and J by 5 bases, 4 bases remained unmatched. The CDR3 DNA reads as TGTGCCAGCAGCCGGGACAGGGGCCACGAGCAGTACTTC. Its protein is CASSRDRGHEQYF.

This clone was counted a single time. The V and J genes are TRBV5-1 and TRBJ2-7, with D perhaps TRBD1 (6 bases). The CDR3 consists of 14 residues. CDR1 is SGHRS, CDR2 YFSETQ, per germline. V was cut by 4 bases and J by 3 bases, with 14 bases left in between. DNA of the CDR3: TGCGCCAGCAGCCCGGGACACAATAACTACGAGCAGTACTTC. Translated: CASSPGHNNYEQYF. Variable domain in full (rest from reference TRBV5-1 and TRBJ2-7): KAGVTQTPRYLIKTRGQQVTLSCSPISGHRSVSWYQQTPGQGLQFLFEYFSETQRNKGNFPGRFSGRQFSNSRSEMNVSTLELGDSALYLCASSPGHNNYEQYFGPGTRLTVT.

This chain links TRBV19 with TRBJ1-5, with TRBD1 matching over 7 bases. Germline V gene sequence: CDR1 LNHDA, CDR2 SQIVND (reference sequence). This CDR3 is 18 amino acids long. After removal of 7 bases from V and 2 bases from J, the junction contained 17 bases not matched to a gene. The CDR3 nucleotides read TGTGCCAGTAACTTGTTGTCAGGAGGGGACAGAGGCAATCAGCCCCAGCATTTT. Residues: CASNLLSGGDRGNQPQHF.

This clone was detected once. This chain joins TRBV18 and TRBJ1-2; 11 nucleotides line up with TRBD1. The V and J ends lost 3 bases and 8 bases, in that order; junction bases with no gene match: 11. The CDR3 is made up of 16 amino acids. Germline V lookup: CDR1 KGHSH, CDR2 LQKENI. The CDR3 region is CASSPRQGQGVGGYTF. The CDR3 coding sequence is TGTGCCAGCTCACCGAGGCAGGGACAGGGGGTCGGCGGCTACACCTTC.

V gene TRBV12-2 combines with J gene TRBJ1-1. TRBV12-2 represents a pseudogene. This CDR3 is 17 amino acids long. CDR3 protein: CASRLGGPGHRNTEAFF. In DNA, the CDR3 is TGTGCAAGTCGCTTAGGGGGACCCGGACACAGGAACACTGAAGCTTTCTTT.

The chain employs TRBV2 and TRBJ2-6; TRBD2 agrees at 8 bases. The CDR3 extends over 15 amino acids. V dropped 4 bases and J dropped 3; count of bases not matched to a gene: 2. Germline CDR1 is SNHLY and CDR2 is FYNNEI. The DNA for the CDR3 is TGTGCCAGCAGTGGGCTAGCGGGTGGGGCCAACGTCCTGACTTTC. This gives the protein CASSGLAGGANVLTF.

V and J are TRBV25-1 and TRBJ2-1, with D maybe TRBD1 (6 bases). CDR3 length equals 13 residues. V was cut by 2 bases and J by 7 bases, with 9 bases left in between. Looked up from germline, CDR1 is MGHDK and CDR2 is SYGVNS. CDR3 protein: CASSELQGNEQFF. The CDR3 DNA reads TGTGCCAGCAGTGAACTCCAGGGGAATGAGCAGTTCTTC.

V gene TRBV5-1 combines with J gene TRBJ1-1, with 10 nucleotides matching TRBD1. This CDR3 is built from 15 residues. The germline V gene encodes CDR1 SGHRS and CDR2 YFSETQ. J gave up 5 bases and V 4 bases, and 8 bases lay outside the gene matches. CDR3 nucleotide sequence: TGCGCCAGCAGCCCTGGACAGGGGGGATGGACTGAAGCTTTCTTT. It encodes CASSPGQGGWTEAFF.

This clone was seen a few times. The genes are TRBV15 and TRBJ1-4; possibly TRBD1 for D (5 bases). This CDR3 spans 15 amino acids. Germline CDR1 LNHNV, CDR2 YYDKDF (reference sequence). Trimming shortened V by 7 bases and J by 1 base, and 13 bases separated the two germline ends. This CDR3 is CATNPQGRTNEKLFF. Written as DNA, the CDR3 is TGTGCCACCAACCCGCAGGGACGAACTAATGAAAAACTGTTTTTT.

The CDR3 sequence: CASTTDNGNSPLHF. The CDR3 DNA reads TGTGCCAGCACCACTGATAACGGGAATTCACCCCTCCACTTT. J is TRBJ1-6 and V is TRBV2, with D unresolved. Germline CDR1 reads SNHLY; CDR2 reads FYNNEI. The CDR3 runs 14 residues. The V end lost 7 bases, the J end lost 7 bases, and 14 bases lay between the germline ends.